The present entry profiles one TCR beta chain with its context. CDR3 length: 14 amino acids. With 1 base removed from V and 4 bases from J, the gap between germline ends came to 9 bases. Germline V gene data show CDR1 as LGHNA and CDR2 as YSLEER. In the source study's methods: The authors estimated nucleated cell counts from reference gene primer amplification. Here immunoSEQ multiplex PCR was the method, and the copy in TCRdb shows in-frame clones only, minus some. V and J calls plus clone size are reproduced from that table; the DNA served to infer D and trimming. The sample includes around 150,000 clones, 75% to 80% of them seen just once. These data belong to a study of blood T cell repertoires in COVID-19. About the research overall: The United States, Italy and Spain were the sources of the acute and convalescent COVID-19 samples. Sources were T cells, B-cell-depleted T cells, or PBMCs; the material itself was cDNA or gDNA.

This chain joins TRBV4-3 and TRBJ2-3; the D gene is possibly TRBD2 (5 bases). Sequenced input: peripheral blood. The receptor's source is a woman aged 45-60 years with active or convalescent COVID-19. CDR3: CASSQASTPDTQYF. CDR3 bases: TGCGCCAGCAGCCAAGCTAGCACCCCAGATACGCAGTATTTT.